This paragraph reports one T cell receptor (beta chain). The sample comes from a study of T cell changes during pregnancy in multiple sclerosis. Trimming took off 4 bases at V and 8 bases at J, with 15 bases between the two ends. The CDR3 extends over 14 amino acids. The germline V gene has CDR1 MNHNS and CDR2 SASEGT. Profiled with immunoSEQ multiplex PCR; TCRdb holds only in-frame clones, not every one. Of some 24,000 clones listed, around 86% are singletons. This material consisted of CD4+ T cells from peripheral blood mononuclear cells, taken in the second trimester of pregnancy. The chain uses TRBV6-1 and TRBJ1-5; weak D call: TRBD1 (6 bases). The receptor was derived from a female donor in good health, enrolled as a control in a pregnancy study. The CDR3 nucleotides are TGTGCCAGCAGTGTCGGGGGGCTCTCTAAGCCCCAGCATTTT. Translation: CASSVGGLSKPQHF.